This TCR beta chain was profiled in a study of graft-versus-host responses after intestinal transplantation. The assay was immunoSEQ multiplex PCR, and TCRdb's table has in-frame clones only and misses some. In the table there are 50,000 to 75,000 clones, 90% to 95% of which are singletons. Per the germline V gene, CDR1 is SGHKS and CDR2 is YYEKEE (reference sequence). Trimming left V 4 bases short and J 5 bases short, with 21 bases between. The CDR3 runs 16 residues. In regard to this clone: The antigen remains undetermined.

The material was unstimulated CD4+ T cells sorted from spleen or lymph node cells, obtained before transplant. The TCR comes from a human donor who was the organ donor for an intestinal transplant. V is TRBV5-5 and J is TRBJ2-5; D not resolved. The CDR3 DNA reads TGTGCCAGCAGCCGGTGGAGCTGGGTTGCTGGGGAGACCCAGTACTTC. Amino acids: CASSRWSWVAGETQYF.